The 21 T cell receptor beta chains presented below share a single source sample, sequenced in a study of cytomegalovirus exposure and HLA in healthy donors. Repertoires were generated with immunoSEQ multiplex PCR, while TCRdb's copy carries only in-frame clones and drops some. The sample contains around 300,000 clones, 65% to 90% of which appear only once. The sequenced sample was PBMCs. These TCRs come from a woman aged 18-29 years in good health and CMV-seronegative.

This chain joins TRBV4-1 and TRBJ1-2; D not certain. The CDR3 has 15 amino acids. V was trimmed by 1 base and J by 4 bases, leaving 13 bases between them. Germline V CDR1 and CDR2: MGHRA, YSYEKL. CDR3 nucleotides: TGCGCCAGCAGCCAAGTTGTCGACAAGAGCTATGGCTACACCTTC. This encodes CASSQVVDKSYGYTF.

The rearrangement uses TRBV28 and TRBJ2-4; 7 positions agree with TRBD2. With V trimmed by 3 bases and J by 5 bases, 10 bases remained unmatched. This CDR3 comprises 16 residues. Germline CDR1 is MDHEN and CDR2 is SYDVKM. For the CDR3, the DNA is TGTGCCAGCAGTTTGCCGGGACCGACTAGCCAAAACATTCAGTACTTC. Encoded protein: CASSLPGPTSQNIQYF.

This CDR3 is CASSLSGRDQHF. The CDR3 DNA sequence: TGTGCCAGCAGTTTATCGGGCAGGGACCAGCATTTT. The V and J genes are TRBV28 and TRBJ1-5; possibly TRBD1 for D (5 bases). Germline CDR1 reads MDHEN; CDR2 reads SYDVKM. The V and J ends lost 1 base and 12 bases respectively, with 10 bases between them. This CDR3 comprises 12 residues.

V gene TRBV18 combines with J gene TRBJ1-2; D is undetermined. The germline V gene encodes CDR1 KGHSH and CDR2 LQKENI. Between the trimmed V and J ends, which lost 3 bases and 4 bases, there was a span of 18 bases. CDR3 size: 16 residues. In DNA form, the CDR3 reads TGTGCCAGCTCACCGAACCCCGAGGGTTATGGCTATGGCTACACCTTC. Its protein is CASSPNPEGYGYGYTF.

The rearrangement links TRBV4-2 to TRBJ2-1; 14 bases are a match to TRBD2. CDR1 is LGHNA and CDR2 is YNFKEQ in the germline V gene. The CDR3 is made up of 18 amino acids. Losses at the gene ends were 2 bases for V and 8 bases for J; bases not matched to a gene: 11. CDR3 sequence reads: CASSQLFRTSGRYDEQFF. The DNA of the CDR3 is TGTGCCAGCAGCCAATTATTCCGGACTAGCGGGAGGTATGATGAGCAGTTCTTC.

The chain has TRBV28 and TRBJ1-2, with 9 bases that match TRBD1. The CDR3 is 14 residues long. The germline V gene has CDR1 MDHEN and CDR2 SYDVKM. V gave up 6 bases and J gave up 8 bases; unmatched junction bases: 10. The CDR3 protein is CASRSGTGYGGYTF. CDR3 nucleotide sequence: TGTGCCAGCAGGAGCGGGACAGGGTACGGCGGCTACACCTTC.

V and J are TRBV7-9 and TRBJ2-1; TRBD2 matches at 9 bases. V lost 7 bases and J lost 7; bases outside the gene matches: 14. The germline CDR1 and CDR2 sequences are SEHNR and FQNEAQ (reference sequence). The CDR3 has 16 amino acids. For the CDR3, the DNA is TGTGCCAGCACCTCGGGGACTAGCAGTTGGGGTAATGAGCAGTTCTTC. It codes for CASTSGTSSWGNEQFF.

This chain links TRBV5-1 with TRBJ1-1; maybe TRBD1 (6 bases). The germline gives CDR1 SGHRS, CDR2 YFSETQ. The CDR3 contains 13 residues. The V end was cut by 2 bases, the J end by 6 bases, with 11 bases between. CDR3 in DNA: TGCGCCAGCAGCTTTGCCAGGGGCCCTGAAGCTTTCTTT. Translation: CASSFARGPEAFF.

The CDR3 reads CASKPSSGGAYGYTF. The CDR3 DNA reads as TGTGCCAGTAAACCGAGTTCAGGTGGGGCCTATGGCTACACCTTC. The J gene is TRBJ1-2, the V gene TRBV19, with D possibly TRBD1 on 5 matching bases. The CDR3 is 15 residues long. V shed 7 bases and J shed 4 bases, with 19 bases lying between them. CDR1 and CDR2 (germline): LNHDA, SQIVND (reference sequence).

V gene TRBV5-1 combines with J gene TRBJ2-7, with 12 bases that match TRBD2. The CDR3 sequence is 17 residues long. CDR1 is SGHRS, CDR2 YFSETQ, per germline. J was trimmed by 2 bases and V by 0 bases; bases with no gene match: 6. CDR3 sequence: CASSLAQLAGGTYEQYF. The CDR3 DNA is TGCGCCAGCAGCTTGGCCCAACTAGCGGGAGGAACCTACGAGCAGTACTTC.

The chain carries TRBV9 and TRBJ2-1; weak D call: TRBD1 (5 bases). From germline, CDR1 is SGDLS and CDR2 YYNGEE. The CDR3 covers 17 residues. Trimming cost V 4 bases and J 2 bases, with 19 bases left between them. CDR3 sequence (DNA): TGTGCCAGCAGCCCCCGCCCGGCGACAGTACCCTACAATGAGCAGTTCTTC. Translated, it gives CASSPRPATVPYNEQFF.

The rearrangement uses TRBV30 and TRBJ2-5; maybe TRBD2 (5 bases). CDR1 and CDR2 (germline): GTSNPN, SVGIG (reference sequence). This CDR3 is built from 14 residues. Trimming took 7 bases from V and 5 from J, leaving 20 bases between them. The CDR3 loop is CASTGVSGRETQYF. The CDR3 bases are TGTGCCTCTACCGGGGTTTCGGGTAGGGAGACCCAGTACTTC.

Regarding this clone: The same CDR3 arises from other DNA sequences in this sample as well. The CDR3 loop reads CASSQLAGAYNEQFF. Written as DNA, the CDR3 is TGCGCCAGCAGCCAGCTAGCGGGAGCCTACAATGAGCAGTTCTTC. This chain connects TRBV4-1 to TRBJ2-1; 10 positions match TRBD2. With V trimmed by 3 bases and J by 2 bases, 1 base remained unmatched. This CDR3 spans 15 amino acids. Germline V lookup: CDR1 MGHRA, CDR2 YSYEKL.

The rearrangement uses TRBV5-1 and TRBJ2-2, with 9 bases that match TRBD2. V lost 4 bases, J lost 0 bases, and 1 base stayed unmatched. The germline V gene encodes CDR1 SGHRS and CDR2 YFSETQ. There are 15 residues in the CDR3. The DNA of the CDR3 is TGCGCCAGCAGCCCTAGCGGGGCGAACACCGGGGAGCTGTTTTTT. Amino acids: CASSPSGANTGELFF.

At least ten counts were recorded for this clone. The chain recombines TRBV29-1 with TRBJ1-2; TRBD1 aligns across 7 bases. CDR1 is SQVTM, CDR2 ANQGSEA, per germline. This CDR3 is built from 12 residues. J lost 10 bases, V lost 0 bases, and 5 bases had no gene match. The CDR3 loop reads CSVEEGGQIYTF. The CDR3 DNA reads as TGCAGCGTTGAAGAAGGGGGACAGATCTACACCTTC.

This chain uses TRBV28 with TRBJ2-7; no reliable D call. V shed 6 bases and J shed 3 bases, with 6 bases lying between them. Per the germline V gene, CDR1 is MDHEN and CDR2 is SYDVKM. This CDR3 has 11 residues. The CDR3 DNA reads TGTGCCAGCAGCCGTTACTACGAGCAGTACTTC. This codes for CASSRYYEQYF.

The chain couples TRBV5-1 to TRBJ2-6; 9 bases agree with TRBD1. Germline CDR1 reads SGHRS; CDR2 reads YFSETQ. The CDR3 runs 17 residues. J was trimmed by 2 bases and V by 2 bases; bases with no gene match: 5. CDR3 nucleotides: TGCGCCAGCAGCTTAGGCACAGGGGGCACTGGGGCCAACGTCCTGACTTTC. The encoded protein is CASSLGTGGTGANVLTF.

The V gene is TRBV30, the J gene TRBJ1-1; 7 bases agree with TRBD1. The CDR3 sequence is 13 residues long. The V segment lost 4 bases and the J segment 11 bases; nucleotides outside the gene matches: 13. Germline CDR1 is GTSNPN and CDR2 is SVGIG (reference sequence). The CDR3 sequence is CAWTWKGAGVAFF. CDR3 bases: TGTGCCTGGACATGGAAGGGGGCGGGCGTGGCTTTCTTT.

This clone was detected a few times. The chain employs TRBV10-1 and TRBJ1-1, with TRBD1 as a possible D gene (6 bases). The CDR3 contains 17 residues. CDR1 and CDR2 (germline): WNHNN, SYGVQD (reference sequence). Trimming shortened V by 3 bases and J by 0 bases, and 17 bases separated the two germline ends. The chain's CDR3 is CASSDQNRVNMNTEAFF. In nucleotides, the CDR3 is TGCGCCAGCAGTGACCAAAACAGGGTCAACATGAACACTGAAGCTTTCTTT.

The chain couples TRBV9 to TRBJ2-3, with 13 bases matching TRBD2. V lost 4 bases, J lost 1 base, and 3 bases stayed unmatched. CDR1 and CDR2 (germline): SGDLS, YYNGEE. This CDR3 contains 16 residues. The CDR3, as DNA: TGTGCCAGCAGCACCGGGACTAGCGGGGGCACAGATACGCAGTATTTT. It translates to CASSTGTSGGTDTQYF.

In nucleotides, the CDR3 is TGCAGCGTTGAGGCGGGAAGGTCCGAGCAGTACTTC. Its translation is CSVEAGRSEQYF. The rearrangement uses TRBV29-1 and TRBJ2-7; TRBD2 might be the D (6 bases). The CDR3 consists of 12 residues. V was clipped by 3 bases and J by 6 bases, with 12 bases between them. The germline gives CDR1 SQVTM, CDR2 ANQGSEA.